The clone carrying this T cell receptor (beta chain) was picked up a small number of times. TCRdb ran MiXCR on the 5' RACE reads and lists one entry per CDR3 protein. This sample yields roughly 93,000 distinct CDR3 sequences, of which around 15% are seen a single time; about 0.59% belongs to the top ten. The data stem from a study of early T cells in non-severe SARS-CoV-2 infection. Trimming at V came to 7 bases and at J to 5 bases, leaving 12 bases not matched to a gene. This CDR3 comprises 15 residues. The germline gives CDR1 WSHSY, CDR2 SAAADI. The chain combines TRBV10-2 with TRBJ1-1; 8 bases agree with TRBD1. The source of this sequence is an adult who was a healthcare worker with PCR-confirmed SARS-CoV-2 infection or an uninfected control (not recorded which). Sequencing was carried out using whole blood. The CDR3 DNA sequence: TGCGCCAGCATGGCAGGGGGCAGGGGAAGAACTGAAGCTTTCTTT. Residues: CASMAGGRGRTEAFF.